This TCR beta chain was identified in a study of OX40 agonist ivuxolimab in advanced cancers. Overall study context: Enrollees could have had prior anti-PD-1, anti-PD-L1 or anti-CTLA-4 therapy, which about 40% had received. Study conclusions and caveats: Dosing at 0.1 to 3.0 mg/kg was accompanied by clonal expansion of CD4+ and CD8+ blood T cells by week 6. The 0.1-3.0 mg/kg partial responders had among the lowest clonal expansion.

Enrollment shut out patients with autoimmune disease history or systemic immunosuppression. V trimming: 1 base; J trimming: 4 bases; junction bases outside the gene matches: 6. This CDR3 has 15 amino acids. CDR1 LNHNV and CDR2 YYDKDF come from the germline V gene (reference sequence). In regard to this clone: Its specificity is unknown.

The table came from immunoSEQ multiplex PCR; TCRdb's copy has only in-frame clones and leaves some out. The sample shows 50,000 to 70,000 clones, about 85% of them seen only once. The chain joins TRBV15 to TRBJ2-7; 8 bases agree with TRBD1. This specimen was CD4+ or CD8+ T cells sorted from blood, taken in a trial of the OX40 agonist ivuxolimab. This TCR was sampled from an adult with an advanced solid tumor such as melanoma, head and neck, liver or kidney cancer. CDR3 DNA: TGTGCCACCAGCAGAGCAGGACAGGGCCGGTACGAGCAGTACTTC. It specifies CATSRAGQGRYEQYF.